These T cell receptor beta chains were read from a single sample in a study of shared clonotypes between healthy human individuals. Using immunoSEQ multiplex PCR, the repertoire was profiled, and TCRdb retains in-frame clones only, with some absent. The sample has about 2.3 million clones, less than 95% seen once. Sequenced sample: naive CD4+ T cells from PBMCs. These receptors came from a man younger than 35 in good health. Some clones in this sample may be carry-over from other donors' samples. CDR3s include the opening cysteine and the closing phenylalanine or tryptophan. D genes are given only for firm matches. Size is stated for part of the rows, as once, few or many counts, or as a class when the clone is expanded.

v_gene	j_gene	d_gene	abundance	CDR3nt	CDR3aa
TRBV10-3	TRBJ1-2	TRBD1	-	TGTGCCATCAGTGGTGGGACAGACAAGGGTGGCTACACCTTC	CAISGGTDKGGYTF
TRBV10-1	TRBJ1-1	-	-	TGCGCCAGCAGTGAGTTTGGGCAGAACACTGAAGCTTTCTTT	CASSEFGQNTEAFF
TRBV5-1	TRBJ2-2	TRBD2	-	TGCGCCACAAAGTCCCTAGCGGGTGACACCGGGGAGCTGTTTTTT	CATKSLAGDTGELFF
TRBV21-1	TRBJ2-7	-	-	TGTGCCAGCAGCAACCGACCCAGGGGGAGCTCCTACGAGCAGTACTTC	CASSNRPRGSSYEQYF
TRBV28	TRBJ1-3	-	once	TGTGCCAGCGATACACCGCACTCTGGAAACACCATATATTTT	CASDTPHSGNTIYF
TRBV7-9	TRBJ2-2	-	-	TGTGCCAGCAGCTTAGAGGGAAGGAGCCGGAGAGGTACCGGGGAGCTGTTTTTT	CASSLEGRSRRGTGELFF
TRBV27	TRBJ2-3	-	-	TGTGCCAGCAGTACCCGCCAGGGAAATAAGTCGTATTTT	CASSTRQGNKSYF
TRBV5-1	TRBJ1-3	TRBD1	-	TGCGCCAGCAGCACCCGGACAGGGGCCTCTGGAAACACCATATATTTT	CASSTRTGASGNTIYF
TRBV5-1	TRBJ1-1	TRBD1	-	TGCGCCAGCAGCCGGGTGGGAGGGGGCGGCACTGAAGCTTTCTTT	CASSRVGGGGTEAFF
TRBV7-9	TRBJ2-7	-	-	TGTGCCAGCAGCTTGTACGGGGGAGAGGGTGAGCAGTACTTC	CASSLYGGEGEQYF
TRBV4-2	TRBJ1-4	TRBD1	-	TGTGCCAGCAGCCAAGATTCGGCAGGGGGAGTTGAAAAACTGTTTTTT	CASSQDSAGGVEKLFF
TRBV13	TRBJ2-7	TRBD1	-	TGTGCCAGCAGCATAGAGGCCGGGACAGTCTCCTACGAGCAGTACTTC	CASSIEAGTVSYEQYF
TRBV20-1	TRBJ2-1	TRBD2	-	TGCAGTGGCGGGAGCTGGAATGAGCAGTTCTTC	CSGGSWNEQFF
TRBV27	TRBJ2-7	TRBD2	once	TGTGCCATCCGCAGACTAGCGCGGGAGGGTTCCTACGAGCAGTACTTC	CAIRRLAREGSYEQYF
TRBV9	TRBJ2-7	TRBD2	-	TGTGCCAGCAGCGTAGGGCTAGCGGGATCTTACGAGCAGTACTTC	CASSVGLAGSYEQYF
TRBV9	TRBJ2-3	-	-	TGTGCCAGCAGCCCCCGGAGCACAGATGCGCAGTATTTT	CASSPRSTDAQYF
TRBV11-3	TRBJ2-7	-	-	TGTGCCAGCAGCCAGGGGGAGGTCTACGAGCAGTACTTC	CASSQGEVYEQYF
TRBV28	TRBJ2-1	-	-	TGTGCCAGCAGCTACGCAGGAGGGTTCTCCTACAATGAGCAGTTCTTC	CASSYAGGFSYNEQFF
TRBV2	TRBJ1-1	-	-	TGTGCCAGCAGTGCTCGACGGACGAACACTGAAGCTTTCTTT	CASSARRTNTEAFF
TRBV15	TRBJ1-4	-	-	TGTGCCACCAGCAGGGGAGGGGGGTCGGGCAATGAAAAACTGTTTTTT	CATSRGGGSGNEKLFF
TRBV19	TRBJ2-5	TRBD2	-	TGTGCCAGTAGTATCCGAGGGGGGACTAGCGGGAGGCCAAAAGAGACCCAGTACTTC	CASSIRGGTSGRPKETQYF
TRBV11-3	TRBJ2-7	-	-	TGTGCCAGCAGCGCCCCAGGACCGGTCGAGCAGTACTTC	CASSAPGPVEQYF
TRBV18	TRBJ2-1	TRBD2	once	TGTGCCAGCTCACCCGTAGCGGGAGCTAGCTACAATGAGCAGTTCTTC	CASSPVAGASYNEQFF
TRBV6-4	TRBJ2-1	TRBD1	-	TGTGCCAGCAGTGACACTACTAGGGGACAGGGGTCCCATGAGCAGTTCTTC	CASSDTTRGQGSHEQFF
TRBV30	TRBJ2-3	TRBD1	-	TGTGCCAGACGGACAGGGGGCACAGATACGCAGTATTTT	CARRTGGTDTQYF
TRBV28	TRBJ2-1	TRBD2	-	TGTGCCAGCCCTCCTGCAGCGGGGGGATACAATGAGCAGTTCTTC	CASPPAAGGYNEQFF
TRBV27	TRBJ1-1	-	-	TGTGCCAGCAGTGCCCGGGGGGGGGTTAACACTGAAGCTTTCTTT	CASSARGGVNTEAFF
TRBV5-1	TRBJ1-3	TRBD1	-	TGCGCCAGCAGCTCCTGGACAGGGAGCGGAAACACCATATATTTT	CASSSWTGSGNTIYF
TRBV5-1	TRBJ2-7	TRBD1	-	TGCGCCAGCAGCAACGACAGGGGATCCTACGAGCAGTACTTC	CASSNDRGSYEQYF
TRBV7-2	TRBJ2-7	-	-	TGTGCCAGCAGCCCGGACAGCATCACCTACGAGCAGTACTTC	CASSPDSITYEQYF
TRBV4-3	TRBJ2-1	TRBD2	-	TGCGCCAGCAGCCCTCGAACCTACGGAGCGGGAGTTCGCAATGAGCAGTTCTTC	CASSPRTYGAGVRNEQFF
TRBV6-6	TRBJ2-7	-	-	TGTGCCAGCAGTTACGCAAGGGCCTACGAGCAGTACTTC	CASSYARAYEQYF
TRBV28	TRBJ2-7	TRBD1	-	TGTGCCAGCGAAACCGGGACAGGGGCGTACGAGCAGTACTTC	CASETGTGAYEQYF
TRBV18	TRBJ2-5	-	-	TGTGCCAGCTCACCGTATGAGTTAGAGACCCAGTACTTC	CASSPYELETQYF
TRBV28	TRBJ1-1	-	-	TGTGCCAGCAGTTTTGAAGGGGGAGCTTTCTTT	CASSFEGGAFF
TRBV19	TRBJ1-2	-	-	TGTGCCAGTAGTATAGCCCCAGGGATCTATGGCTACACCTTC	CASSIAPGIYGYTF
TRBV29-1	TRBJ2-3	-	-	TGCAGCGCTACCCCAGATACGCAGTATTTT	CSATPDTQYF
TRBV29-1	TRBJ2-3	-	-	TGCAGCGTTGAAAGTCTCGGGCATCTCGGGTGGGCAGATACGCAGTATTTT	CSVESLGHLGWADTQYF